The 23 T cell receptor beta chains below come from one sample, sequenced in a study of OX40 agonist ivuxolimab in advanced cancers. Method: immunoSEQ multiplex PCR; TCRdb's copy keeps in-frame clones and lacks some. The table shows roughly 41,000 clones, with roughly nine tenths occurring only once. Sequenced here: CD4+ or CD8+ T cells sorted from blood, sampled in a trial of the OX40 agonist ivuxolimab. The source is an adult with an advanced solid tumor such as melanoma, head and neck, liver or kidney cancer.

The chain recombines TRBV2 with TRBJ2-7; TRBD1 is a possible D gene (6 bases). CDR3 length equals 14 residues. V was pared by 3 bases and J by 3 bases, with 12 bases between. Germline V gene lookup returns CDR1 SNHLY and CDR2 FYNNEI. The CDR3 bases are TGTGCCAGCAGTGATGGGGACACTCTCTACGAGCAGTACTTC. This translates into CASSDGDTLYEQYF.

V usage is TRBV27 and J usage is TRBJ1-4; no clear D gene. The germline V gene has CDR1 MNHEY and CDR2 SMNVEV (reference sequence). The CDR3 contains 13 residues. The V end lost 9 bases, the J end lost 0 bases, and 8 bases lay between the germline ends. CDR3 protein: CASSSSTNEKLFF. Written as DNA, the CDR3 is TGTGCCAGTTCGTCCTCAACTAATGAAAAACTGTTTTTT.

This clone was seen just once. Here the CDR3 omits its conserved ending phenylalanine or tryptophan, so a read error is the likely source. The CDR3 DNA sequence: TGCGCCAGCAGAGTAGTCGGGGTATTTCATTCACCCCTCCACCTT. This gives the protein CASRVVGVFHSPLHL. The chain carries TRBV5-1 and TRBJ1-6; no reliable D call. V lost 5 bases, J lost 8 bases, and 17 bases lay in between. The length of the CDR3 is 15 residues. Germline CDR1 is SGHRS and CDR2 is YFSETQ.

This clone was detected a few times. This sequence joins TRBV4-3 and TRBJ2-3, with a possible D match to TRBD1 (6 bases). V lost 4 bases to trimming and J lost 4 bases, with 21 bases between them. The CDR3 runs 17 residues. Germline V gene lookup returns CDR1 LGHNA and CDR2 YSLEER. The CDR3 DNA reads as TGCGCCAGCAGCCCCCTGGGGGCCTTATCTGCCTCAGATACGCAGTATTTT. Its translation is CASSPLGALSASDTQYF.

Judged by abundance, this clone is medium-sized. This sequence joins TRBV7-3 and TRBJ1-1, with unresolved D. Germline V lookup: CDR1 SGHTA, CDR2 FQGTGA. V was shortened by 2 bases and J by 5 bases, with 12 bases between the two germline ends. The CDR3 contains 14 residues. The DNA for the CDR3 is TGTGCCAGCAGCTTAGGGATTCTGGGGACTGAAGCTTTCTTT. Its protein product is CASSLGILGTEAFF.

This rearrangement joins TRBV5-4 to TRBJ2-5; D is unresolved. This CDR3 is built from 14 residues. V was shortened by 2 bases and J by 5 bases, with 13 bases between the two germline ends. Germline V lookup: CDR1 SGHNT, CDR2 YYREEE (reference sequence). CDR3 DNA sequence: TGTGCCAGCAGCTTAGGCCCGCTGGATGAGACCCAGTACTTC. Amino acids: CASSLGPLDETQYF.

The chain carries TRBV19 and TRBJ2-1; no clear D gene. Germline CDR1 reads LNHDA; CDR2 reads SQIVND (reference sequence). Trimming took off 5 bases at V and 5 bases at J, with 7 bases between the two ends. This CDR3 spans 12 amino acids. CDR3 region: CASSPWDNEQFF. CDR3 DNA: TGTGCCAGTAGTCCTTGGGACAATGAGCAGTTCTTC.

The V call is TRBV27, the J call TRBJ2-1, with 7 positions matching TRBD2. After removal of 5 bases from V and 2 bases from J, the junction contained 3 bases not matched to a gene. Germline V CDR1 and CDR2: MNHEY, SMNVEV (reference sequence). The CDR3 contains 14 residues. The CDR3 protein is CASSGGVTYNEQFF. The CDR3 DNA is TGTGCCAGCAGTGGGGGGGTAACCTACAATGAGCAGTTCTTC.

The chain employs TRBV5-5 and TRBJ2-7; weak D call: TRBD1 (5 bases). Trimming removed 4 bases from V and 1 base from J, with 15 bases in between. CDR3 length equals 15 residues. Germline values: CDR1 SGHKS, CDR2 YYEKEE (reference sequence). This chain's CDR3 is CASSLGDDSSYEQYF. The CDR3 DNA is TGTGCCAGCAGCCTAGGGGATGACTCTTCCTACGAGCAGTACTTC.

The chain carries TRBV27 and TRBJ2-3, with D possibly being TRBD1 (6 bases). Germline V gives CDR1 MNHEY, CDR2 SMNVEV (reference sequence). Trimming stripped 2 bases from V and 6 bases from J, with 12 bases between. This CDR3 region has 14 residues. The CDR3 is CASSLGRGLDTQYF. CDR3 nucleotide sequence: TGTGCCAGCAGTTTAGGCAGGGGCCTGGATACGCAGTATTTT.

This sequence joins TRBV6-1 and TRBJ2-7, with D possibly being TRBD2 (5 bases). The CDR3 sequence is 12 residues long. Germline loops: CDR1 MNHNS, CDR2 SASEGT. With 7 bases removed from V and 5 bases from J, the gap between germline ends came to 12 bases. The CDR3 DNA is TGTGCCAGCATGTTCTGGAGGAACGAGCAGTACTTC. As protein: CASMFWRNEQYF.

The chain has TRBV5-8 and TRBJ1-4, with D maybe TRBD1 (5 bases). CDR1 and CDR2 from the germline V gene are SGHTS and YDEGEE. CDR3 length: 16 residues. The V end was cut by 5 bases, the J end by 0 bases, with 14 bases between. This chain's CDR3 is CASSQFQGATNEKLFF. As DNA, the CDR3 is TGTGCCAGCAGTCAATTTCAGGGCGCAACTAATGAAAAACTGTTTTTT.

The chain recombines TRBV5-1 with TRBJ2-5, with TRBD1 matching over 11 bases. This CDR3 region has 16 residues. Germline assignment: CDR1 SGHRS and CDR2 YFSETQ. V was clipped by 0 bases and J by 4 bases; unmatched bases: 5. The CDR3 nucleotides are TGCGCCAGCAGCTTGGGGGACAGGGGGATACGAGAGACCCAGTACTTC. Amino acid sequence: CASSLGDRGIRETQYF.

The rearrangement uses TRBV7-6 and TRBJ2-3; tentative D call: TRBD2 (6 bases). Germline assignment: CDR1 SGHVS and CDR2 FNYEAQ. V was cut by 1 base and J by 1 base, with 9 bases left in between. This CDR3 region has 15 residues. As DNA, the CDR3 is TGTGCCAGCAGCTTAGGGGGGGTGGGCACAGATACGCAGTATTTT. It encodes CASSLGGVGTDTQYF. The whole variable domain, filled in from reference TRBV7-6 and TRBJ2-3, reads GAGVSQSPRYKVTKRGQDVALRCDPISGHVSLYWYRQALGQGPEFLTYFNYEAQQDKSGLPNDRFSAERPEGSISTLTIQRTEQRDSAMYRCASSLGGVGTDTQYFGPGTRLTVL.

The rearrangement links TRBV7-9 to TRBJ2-7; 7 bases are a match to TRBD1. The CDR3 is 13 amino acids. CDR1 is SEHNR and CDR2 is FQNEAQ in the germline V gene (reference sequence). V was clipped by 6 bases and J by 6 bases; unmatched bases: 8. CDR3 nucleotides: TGTGCCAGCAGATACACAGGGGCCGGCGAGCAGTACTTC. This translates into CASRYTGAGEQYF.

This clone was observed a handful of times. The gene calls are TRBV19 and TRBJ1-5, with a weak D call TRBD1 (5 bases). V was clipped by 0 bases and J by 7 bases, with 16 bases between them. The CDR3 contains 16 residues. Looked up from germline, CDR1 is LNHDA and CDR2 is SQIVND (reference sequence). CDR3 region: CASSIDLGQGWQPQHF. The CDR3 bases are TGTGCCAGTAGTATAGATCTTGGGCAGGGCTGGCAGCCCCAGCATTTT.

The rearrangement joins TRBV20-1 to TRBJ2-3; no firm D call. Germline assignment: CDR1 DFQATT and CDR2 SNEGSKA (reference sequence). Between the trimmed V and J ends, which lost 2 bases and 2 bases, there was a span of 2 bases. The CDR3 is 11 residues long. The CDR3 sequence: CSARPTDTQYF. CDR3 nucleotide sequence: TGCAGTGCTAGACCCACAGATACGCAGTATTTT.

This clone was seen more than once but under ten times. CDR3 protein: CASSEVSGGGRRTGELFF. CDR3 in DNA: TGTGCCAGCAGTGAAGTTTCGGGGGGGGGCCGCCGCACCGGGGAGCTGTTTTTT. The chain uses TRBV6-1 and TRBJ2-2, with TRBD2 identical over 8 bases. This CDR3 comprises 18 residues. With V trimmed by 1 base and J by 4 bases, 11 bases remained unmatched. Germline CDR1 is MNHNS and CDR2 is SASEGT.

This rearrangement joins TRBV29-1 to TRBJ2-5; D may be TRBD2 (6 bases). Germline CDR1 SQVTM, CDR2 ANQGSEA. The CDR3 consists of 12 residues. Trimming removed 7 bases at V and 0 bases at J, with 9 bases between. CDR3 nucleotide sequence: TGCAGCGGATGGGGGGACCAAGAGACCCAGTACTTC. This gives the protein CSGWGDQETQYF.

The V and J genes are TRBV5-6 and TRBJ2-3, with 9 bases lining up with TRBD2. Germline V gives CDR1 SGHDT, CDR2 YYEEEE. V lost 1 base, J lost 2 bases, and 5 bases stayed unmatched. This CDR3 contains 16 residues. Written as DNA, the CDR3 is TGTGCCAGCAGCTTGCTGCTAGCGGGGTCCACAGATACGCAGTATTTT. Residues: CASSLLLAGSTDTQYF. Variable domain in full (rest from reference TRBV5-6 and TRBJ2-3): DAGVTQSPTHLIKTRGQQVTLRCSPKSGHDTVSWYQQALGQGPQFIFQYYEEEERQRGNFPDRFSGHQFPNYSSELNVNALLLGDSALYLCASSLLLAGSTDTQYFGPGTRLTVL.

The J gene is TRBJ2-2, the V gene TRBV6-1, with D unresolved. There are 12 residues in the CDR3. CDR1 is MNHNS and CDR2 is SASEGT in the germline V gene. Trimming pared 5 bases from V and 2 bases from J, leaving 3 bases between. In nucleotides, the CDR3 is TGTGCCAGCAGTCAAAACACCGGGGAGCTGTTTTTT. This encodes CASSQNTGELFF.

This chain joins TRBV5-1 and TRBJ2-1, with D perhaps TRBD2 (7 bases). CDR1 is SGHRS and CDR2 is YFSETQ in the germline V gene. V lost 0 bases to trimming and J lost 7 bases, with 14 bases between them. This CDR3 spans 15 amino acids. CDR3 residues: CASSLAVGGQNEQFF. The CDR3 DNA reads as TGCGCCAGCAGCTTGGCGGTGGGGGGGCAGAATGAGCAGTTCTTC.

This rearrangement joins TRBV7-9 to TRBJ2-1; TRBD2 matches at 7 bases. The germline CDR1 and CDR2 sequences are SEHNR and FQNEAQ (reference sequence). After removal of 7 bases from V and 5 bases from J, the junction contained 8 bases not matched to a gene. The CDR3 extends over 14 amino acids. The CDR3 spells CASTPFSGDNEQFF. The CDR3 DNA follows: TGTGCCAGCACCCCTTTCAGCGGGGACAATGAGCAGTTCTTC.